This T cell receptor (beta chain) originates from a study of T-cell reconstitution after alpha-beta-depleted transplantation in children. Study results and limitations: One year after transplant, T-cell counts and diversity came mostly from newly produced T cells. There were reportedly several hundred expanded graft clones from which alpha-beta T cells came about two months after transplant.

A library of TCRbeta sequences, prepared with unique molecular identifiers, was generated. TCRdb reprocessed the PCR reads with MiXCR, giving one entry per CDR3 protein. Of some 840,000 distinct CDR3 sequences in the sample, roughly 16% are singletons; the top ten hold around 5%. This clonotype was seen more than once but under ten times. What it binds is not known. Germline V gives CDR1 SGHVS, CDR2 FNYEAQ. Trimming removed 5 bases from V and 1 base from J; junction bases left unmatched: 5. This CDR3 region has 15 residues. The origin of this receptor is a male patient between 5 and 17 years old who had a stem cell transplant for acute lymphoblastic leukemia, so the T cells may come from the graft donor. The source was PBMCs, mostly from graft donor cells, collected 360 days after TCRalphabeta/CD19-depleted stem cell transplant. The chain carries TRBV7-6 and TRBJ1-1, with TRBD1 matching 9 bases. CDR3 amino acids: CASSPLDRGNTEAFF. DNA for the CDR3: TGTGCCAGCAGCCCCCTGGACAGGGGGAACACTGAAGCTTTCTTT.